Reported below is one TCR beta chain. Its antigen is still unknown. Healthy bone marrow donors made up the cohort. The PCR was carried out with 60 Vbeta primers and 13 Jbeta primers. Authors' methods: The count from a later analysis was about 80 million unique TCR beta chains, some 12 million of them shared. Generated by immunoSEQ multiplex PCR, the TCRdb table keeps only in-frame clones and is missing some. Clone size and V and J calls were adopted from that table, with D and trimming inferred from the DNA. The repertoire holds 60,000 to 70,000 clones, with less than 70% as singletons. The sample comes from a study of cytomegalovirus exposure and HLA in healthy donors. This CDR3 has 16 amino acids. Germline V gene lookup returns CDR1 MDHEN and CDR2 SYDVKM. The J segment lost 5 bases and the V segment lost 5 bases, leaving 11 bases of the junction unmatched. Study results and limitations: The majority of CMV-associated TCR beta chains were reported as apparently HLA-restricted in a later analysis. The study designated 150 to 200 TCR beta chains cytomegalovirus-associated.

The receptor was isolated from a woman aged 50 to 60 in good health and CMV-seronegative. Sequencing was carried out using PBMCs. The chain employs TRBV28 and TRBJ2-2; 7 positions agree with TRBD1. CDR3 in DNA: TGTGCCAGCAGTCCAAAGTCGGGCAGGGGGACCGGGGAGCTGTTTTTT. Translating gives CASSPKSGRGTGELFF.